The clone carrying this T cell receptor beta chain was counted only a few times. The CDR3 consists of 15 residues. Germline CDR1 reads SGHRS; CDR2 reads YFSETQ. Trimming cost V 2 bases and J 0 bases, with 9 bases left between them. Treatment reported: oral pan-JAK inhibitor, 5-10 mg twice daily. Extraction of RNA preceded its reverse transcription into cDNA, which served as the sequencing template. Generated by immunoSEQ multiplex PCR, the TCRdb table keeps only in-frame clones and is missing some. The table lists about 220,000 clones, under 60% of them singletons. The sample is drawn from a study of CD8+ T cells in alopecia areata.

Sequenced here: CD4+ T cells sorted from blood, sampled at week 4, from a patient treated with tofacitinib. This chain joins TRBV5-1 and TRBJ1-3; unclear D gene. The receptor was derived from a human donor with alopecia areata. This chain's CDR3 is CASSLTGNSGNTIYF. CDR3 DNA: TGCGCCAGCAGCTTAACGGGAAACTCTGGAAACACCATATATTTT.